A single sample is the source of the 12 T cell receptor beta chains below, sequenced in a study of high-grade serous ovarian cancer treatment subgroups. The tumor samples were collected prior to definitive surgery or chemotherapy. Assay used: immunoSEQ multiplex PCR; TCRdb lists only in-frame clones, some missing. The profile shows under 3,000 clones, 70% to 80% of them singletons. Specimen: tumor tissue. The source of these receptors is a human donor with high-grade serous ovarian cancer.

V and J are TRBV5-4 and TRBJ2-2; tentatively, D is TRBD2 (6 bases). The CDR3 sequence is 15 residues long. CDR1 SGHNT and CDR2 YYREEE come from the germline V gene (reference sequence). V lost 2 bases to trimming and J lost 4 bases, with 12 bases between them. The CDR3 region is CASSLNGGSTGELFF. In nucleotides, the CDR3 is TGTGCCAGCAGCTTAAATGGGGGGAGCACCGGGGAGCTGTTTTTT.

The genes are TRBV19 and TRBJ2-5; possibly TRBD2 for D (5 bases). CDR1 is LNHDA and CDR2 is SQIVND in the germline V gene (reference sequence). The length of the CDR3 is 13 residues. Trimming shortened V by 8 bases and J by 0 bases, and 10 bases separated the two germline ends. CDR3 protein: CASGPGDQETQYF. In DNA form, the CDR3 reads TGTGCCAGTGGACCCGGGGACCAAGAGACCCAGTACTTC.

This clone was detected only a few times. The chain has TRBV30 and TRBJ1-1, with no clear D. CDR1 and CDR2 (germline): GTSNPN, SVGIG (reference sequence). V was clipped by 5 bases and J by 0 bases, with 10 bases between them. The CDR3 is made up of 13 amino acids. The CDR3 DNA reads TGTGCCTGGTCCCCTTCTTTGAACACTGAAGCTTTCTTT. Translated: CAWSPSLNTEAFF.

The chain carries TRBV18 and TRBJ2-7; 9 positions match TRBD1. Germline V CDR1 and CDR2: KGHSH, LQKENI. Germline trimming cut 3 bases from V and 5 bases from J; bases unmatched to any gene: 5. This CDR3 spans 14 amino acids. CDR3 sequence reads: CASSPTGQGNEQYF. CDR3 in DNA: TGTGCCAGCTCACCCACGGGACAGGGTAACGAGCAGTACTTC.

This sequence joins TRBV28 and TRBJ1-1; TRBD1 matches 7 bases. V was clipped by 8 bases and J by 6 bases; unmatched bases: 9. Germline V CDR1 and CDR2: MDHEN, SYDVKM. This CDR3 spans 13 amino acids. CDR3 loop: CASHLQGSAEAFF. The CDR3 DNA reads TGTGCCAGCCACTTACAGGGGTCTGCTGAAGCTTTCTTT.

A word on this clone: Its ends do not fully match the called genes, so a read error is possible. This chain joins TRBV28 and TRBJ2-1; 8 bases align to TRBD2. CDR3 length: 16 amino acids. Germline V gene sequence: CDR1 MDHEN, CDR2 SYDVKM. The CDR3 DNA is TGTGCCAGCAGTCCCGGGAGGGGGAGAGGAACCGGTTTTCCCCTCTTC. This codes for CASSPGRGRGTGFPLF.

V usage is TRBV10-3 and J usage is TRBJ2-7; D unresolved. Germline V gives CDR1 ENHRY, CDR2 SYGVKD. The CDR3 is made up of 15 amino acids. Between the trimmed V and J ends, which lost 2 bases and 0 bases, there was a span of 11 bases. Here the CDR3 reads CAISEEAPSSYEQYF. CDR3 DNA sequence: TGTGCCATCAGTGAGGAGGCCCCGAGCTCCTACGAGCAGTACTTC.

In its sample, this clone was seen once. The chain's CDR3 is CASSLATPSGNQPQHF. The CDR3 region has the DNA TGTGCCAGCAGCTTAGCGACTCCGAGTGGCAATCAGCCCCAGCATTTT. The rearrangement joins TRBV7-9 to TRBJ1-5; no clear D gene. Germline values: CDR1 SEHNR, CDR2 FQNEAQ (reference sequence). The CDR3 length is 16 residues. V was pared by 0 bases and J by 2 bases, with 11 bases between.

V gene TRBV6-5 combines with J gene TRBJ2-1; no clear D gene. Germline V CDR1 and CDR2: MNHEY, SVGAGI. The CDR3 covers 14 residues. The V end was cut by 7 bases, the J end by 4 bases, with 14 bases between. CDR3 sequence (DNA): TGTGCCAGCACCTCCCCGGCGGATTACAATGAGCAGTTCTTC. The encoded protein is CASTSPADYNEQFF.

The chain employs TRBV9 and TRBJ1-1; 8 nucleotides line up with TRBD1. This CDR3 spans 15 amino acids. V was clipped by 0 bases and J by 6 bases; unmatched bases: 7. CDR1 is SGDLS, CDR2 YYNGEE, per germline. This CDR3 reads CASSVVPGQESEAFF. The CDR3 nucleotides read TGTGCCAGCAGCGTAGTTCCGGGACAGGAATCTGAAGCTTTCTTT.

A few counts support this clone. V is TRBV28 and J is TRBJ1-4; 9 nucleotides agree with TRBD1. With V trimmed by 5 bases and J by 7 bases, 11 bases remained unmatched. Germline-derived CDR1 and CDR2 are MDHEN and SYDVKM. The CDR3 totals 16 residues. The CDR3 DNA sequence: TGTGCCAGCAGTCTCCCCCGACAGGGGGGGGTTGAAAAACTGTTTTTT. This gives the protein CASSLPRQGGVEKLFF. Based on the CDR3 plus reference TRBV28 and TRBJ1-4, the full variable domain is DVKVTQSSRYLVKRTGEKVFLECVQDMDHENMFWYRQDPGLGLRLIYFSYDVKMKEKGDIPEGYSVSREKKERFSLILESASTNQTSMYLCASSLPRQGGVEKLFFGSGTQLSVL.

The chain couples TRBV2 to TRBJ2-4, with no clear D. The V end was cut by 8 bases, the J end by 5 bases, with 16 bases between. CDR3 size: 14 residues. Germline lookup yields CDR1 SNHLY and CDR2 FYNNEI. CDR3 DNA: TGTGCCAGCGGTTCGGGTACCTACGAAAACATTCAGTACTTC. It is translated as CASGSGTYENIQYF.